This T cell receptor beta chain is drawn from a study of blood T cells in healthy people across ages. Losses at the gene ends were 10 bases for V and 4 bases for J; bases not matched to a gene: 4. The CDR3 extends over 12 amino acids. Using a J-beta primer mix together with a sample-barcoded 5' primer, a second PCR was run for roughly 6 to 12 cycles. TCRdb used MiXCR to reprocess the 5' RACE reads, holding one entry per CDR3 protein. The sample consists of about a million distinct CDR3 sequences, less than 45% of them appearing once. The material sequenced was blood. The chain uses TRBV12-3 or TRBV12-4 and TRBJ1-1; 9 bases match TRBD1. The origin of this receptor is a young man in good health. In DNA, the CDR3 is TGTGCCACCCAACAGGGGGCCACTGAAGCTTTCTTT. Protein sequence: CATQQGATEAFF.